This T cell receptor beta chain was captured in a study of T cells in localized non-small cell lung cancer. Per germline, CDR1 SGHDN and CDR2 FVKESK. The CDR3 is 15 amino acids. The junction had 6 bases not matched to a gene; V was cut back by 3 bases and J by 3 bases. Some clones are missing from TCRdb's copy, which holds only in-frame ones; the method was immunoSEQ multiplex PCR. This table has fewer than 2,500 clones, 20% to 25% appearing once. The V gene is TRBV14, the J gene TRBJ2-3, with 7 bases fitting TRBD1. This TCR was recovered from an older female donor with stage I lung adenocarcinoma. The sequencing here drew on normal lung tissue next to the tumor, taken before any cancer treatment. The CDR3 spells CASSQLQGQTDTQYF. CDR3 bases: TGTGCCAGCAGCCAGTTACAGGGGCAGACAGATACGCAGTATTTT.